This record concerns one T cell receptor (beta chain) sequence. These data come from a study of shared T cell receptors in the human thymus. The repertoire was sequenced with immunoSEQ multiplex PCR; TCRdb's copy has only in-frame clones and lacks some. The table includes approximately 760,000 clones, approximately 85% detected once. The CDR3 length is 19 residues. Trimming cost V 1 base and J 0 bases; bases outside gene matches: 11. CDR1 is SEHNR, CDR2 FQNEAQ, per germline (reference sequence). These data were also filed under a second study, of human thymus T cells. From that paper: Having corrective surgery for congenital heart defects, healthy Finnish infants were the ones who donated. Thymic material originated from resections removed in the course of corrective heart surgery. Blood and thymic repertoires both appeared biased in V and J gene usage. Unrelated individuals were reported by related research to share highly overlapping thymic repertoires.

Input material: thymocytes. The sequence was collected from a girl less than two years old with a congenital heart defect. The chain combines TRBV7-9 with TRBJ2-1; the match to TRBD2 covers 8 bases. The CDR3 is CASSLESEQRGSSYNEQFF. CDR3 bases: TGTGCCAGCAGCTTAGAGTCGGAACAGCGGGGGAGCTCCTACAATGAGCAGTTCTTC.